These 30 T cell receptor beta chains were all obtained from the same sample, sequenced in a study of T cell clonality in common variable immunodeficiency (dated by TCRdb to 2015 to 2017). Libraries were constructed by the immunoSEQ multiplex PCR assay. Here the immuneACCESS table is served through TCRdb, limited to in-frame sequences with V and J called. Missing clones are a known gap in these copies; in checked studies unresolved V genes cover under half, and the rest lacks a known reason. The sample comprises under 30,000 clones, and every one was counted more than once. The top ten hold approximately 13% of the sample. Sequencing was performed on peripheral blood mononuclear cells. These receptors were obtained from a person aged 18 to 75 in good health.

This clone was counted ten times or more. The read stops 3 residues short of the end of the CDR3; the missing end is completed from the germline J gene. The V and J genes are TRBV5-1 and TRBJ2-4; TRBD1 is a possible D gene (6 bases). Germline V gene lookup returns CDR1 SGHRS and CDR2 YFSETQ. V lost 0 bases, J lost 6 bases, and 13 bases lay in between. The CDR3 length is 15 residues. CDR3 region: CASSLGDAGVNIQYF. The DNA read from the CDR3 is TGCGCCAGCAGCTTGGGGGATGCAGGGGTAAACATT.

This clone qualifies as medium-sized. The sequenced fragment ends 3 residues before the CDR3 boundary, so the rest is inferred from the germline J gene. The V and J genes are TRBV27 and TRBJ2-3; 8 positions match TRBD2. CDR3 length equals 15 residues. Germline V gene data show CDR1 as MNHEY and CDR2 as SMNVEV (reference sequence). The ends lost 2 bases at V and 3 bases at J; junction bases unmatched: 4. The CDR3 sequence is CASSLRGGGTDTQYF. The sequenced CDR3 bases are TGTGCCAGCAGTTTAAGGGGCGGGGGGACAGATACG.

This clone was observed many times. The read stops 3 residues short of the end of the CDR3; the missing end is completed from the germline J gene. The V and J genes are TRBV5-1 and TRBJ1-6; 8 bases align to TRBD1. Per germline, CDR1 SGHRS and CDR2 YFSETQ. V trimming: 0 bases; J trimming: 3 bases; junction bases outside the gene matches: 14. The length of the CDR3 is 20 residues. CDR3 bases read: TGCGCCAGCAGCTTGGGCCGCTGGCAGGGGGCTGGCGTCTATAATTCACCC. As protein: CASSLGRWQGAGVYNSP. The full CDR3 sequence reads CASSLGRWQGAGVYNSPLHF.

About this clone: Read data end 3 residues before the CDR3 end; the end is taken from the germline J gene. The sample has other DNA sequences that encode this CDR3 too. The rearrangement uses TRBV2 and TRBJ1-5; no reliable D call. The CDR3 is made up of 14 amino acids. V was pared by 3 bases and J by 7 bases, with 13 bases between. Per germline, CDR1 SNHLY and CDR2 FYNNEI. The chain's CDR3 is CASSEEGAIQPQHF. The DNA read from the CDR3 is TGTGCCAGCAGTGAGGAGGGCGCGATCCAGCCC. The whole variable domain, remainder taken from reference TRBV2 and TRBJ1-5, is EPEVTQTPSHQVTQMGQEVILRCVPISNHLYFYWYRQILGQKVEFLVSFYNNEISEKSEIFDDQFSVERPDGSNFTLKIRSTKLEDSAMYFCASSEEGAIQPQHFGDGTRLSIL.

Many counts were recorded for this clone. Read data end 3 residues before the CDR3 end; the end is taken from the germline J gene. The genes are TRBV20-1 and TRBJ2-7; maybe TRBD2 (6 bases). Trimming cost V 3 bases and J 0 bases, with 12 bases left between them. The germline gives CDR1 DFQATT, CDR2 SNEGSKA (reference sequence). The CDR3 sequence is 14 residues long. CDR3 bases read: TGCAGTGCTAGGCGGGATCCAAGCTCCTACGAG. Amino acid sequence: CSARRDPSSYE. The full CDR3 sequence reads CSARRDPSSYEQYF.

This clone was counted many times. The read ends 3 residues early relative to the CDR3; the germline J gene fills the gap. This chain links TRBV20-1 with TRBJ2-7; TRBD2 is a possible D gene (6 bases). Germline CDR1 reads DFQATT; CDR2 reads SNEGSKA (reference sequence). Trimming took off 0 bases at V and 0 bases at J, with 18 bases between the two ends. The CDR3 is 17 amino acids. CDR3 sequence reads: CSARDEGRGTSSYEQYF. CDR3 bases read: TGCAGTGCTAGAGATGAGGGACGGGGGACCAGCTCCTACGAG.

This clone was found many times. The sequence runs out 3 residues before the end of the CDR3; the remainder is reconstructed from the germline J gene. The chain is built from TRBV6-2 or TRBV6-3 and TRBJ2-7, with 8 bases that match TRBD1. Germline lookup yields CDR1 MNHEY and CDR2 SVGEGT. The CDR3 has 13 amino acids. V was clipped by 6 bases and J by 6 bases; unmatched bases: 7. The CDR3 region is CASRRTGGGEQYF. The sequenced CDR3 bases are TGTGCCAGCAGACGAACAGGGGGAGGCGAG.

Ten or more counts support this clone. The CDR3 is cut off 3 residues early in the read; its end comes from the germline J gene. V is TRBV20-1 and J is TRBJ2-5; tentatively, D is TRBD2 (5 bases). CDR3 length: 15 amino acids. V lost 3 bases and J 0 bases, leaving 14 bases between the germline ends. Per the germline V gene, CDR1 is DFQATT and CDR2 is SNEGSKA (reference sequence). The sequenced CDR3 bases are TGCAGTGCTAGCAGGTCAAGAGGGTACCAAGAGACC. Amino acids: CSASRSRGYQET. The entire CDR3 protein is CSASRSRGYQETQYF.

This clone was seen many times. The CDR3 end falls 3 residues outside the read, so it is completed with the germline J gene. The V call is TRBV18, the J call TRBJ2-3; 8 bases map to TRBD1. V dropped 6 bases and J dropped 5; count of bases not matched to a gene: 13. There are 16 residues in the CDR3. CDR1 and CDR2 (germline): KGHSH, LQKENI. CDR3 residues: CASSLGQAVGEDTQYF. Incomplete CDR3 DNA: TGTGCCAGCTCGCTGGGACAGGCCGTGGGTGAAGATACG.

This clone was detected many times. The CDR3 goes on 3 residues after the read ends, and that part is filled in from the germline J gene. The J gene is TRBJ2-3, the V gene TRBV19, with D maybe TRBD2 (6 bases). The V gene lost 4 bases and the J gene lost 1 base, with 15 bases spanning the gap. Germline CDR1 LNHDA, CDR2 SQIVND (reference sequence). The CDR3 sequence is 16 residues long. The chain's CDR3 is CASSNRDSGGTDTQYF. Incomplete CDR3 DNA: TGTGCCAGTAGTAACCGGGACTCCGGGGGCACAGATACG.

This clone occurred many times. The CDR3 DNA, read in part, is TGTGCCACAACCCCCCGGGACAGGGGTGAAAAA. Translating it yields CATTPRDRGEK. The entire CDR3 sequence reads CATTPRDRGEKLFF. The chain links TRBV19 to TRBJ1-4; TRBD1 matches at 10 bases. The read terminates 3 residues ahead of where the CDR3 ends, so the germline J gene completes it. CDR1 LNHDA and CDR2 SQIVND come from the germline V gene (reference sequence). CDR3 length: 14 amino acids. V was pared by 10 bases and J by 7 bases, with 9 bases of the junction left unmatched.

This clone was counted many times. The read ends 3 residues early relative to the CDR3; the germline J gene fills the gap. The chain carries TRBV29-1 and TRBJ2-7; TRBD1 might be the D (6 bases). The CDR3 is 13 amino acids. Deletions cut 7 bases from V and 3 bases from J, with 16 bases between. CDR1 and CDR2 from the germline V gene are SQVTM and ANQGSEA. CDR3 region: CSAGQRGHYEQYF. Partial CDR3 DNA: TGCAGCGCCGGACAGAGGGGACACTACGAG.

As regards this clone: The sequenced fragment ends 3 residues before the CDR3 boundary, so the rest is inferred from the germline J gene. The chain is built from TRBV18 and TRBJ1-5; 8 nucleotides agree with TRBD1. With V trimmed by 6 bases and J by 6 bases, 10 bases remained unmatched. CDR1 and CDR2 (germline): KGHSH, LQKENI. CDR3 size: 15 residues. The CDR3 DNA, read in part, is TGTGCCAGCTCGGAAGGACAGGGCAGTGGTCAGCCC. This sequence encodes CASSEGQGSGQP. The whole CDR3 is CASSEGQGSGQPQHF.

This clone was recorded at least ten times. The CDR3 end falls 3 residues outside the read, so it is completed with the germline J gene. V and J are TRBV10-1 and TRBJ2-7; no definite D call. Trimming removed 4 bases from V and 0 bases from J, with 16 bases in between. The germline V gene has CDR1 WNHNN and CDR2 SYGVQD (reference sequence). The CDR3 sequence is 16 residues long. The CDR3 DNA, read in part, is TGCGCCAGCAGTGGCGGTGGCAGTTTGAGCTCCTACGAG. Translated: CASSGGGSLSSYE. The CDR3, in full, reads CASSGGGSLSSYEQYF.

This clone was seen many times. The read halts 3 residues ahead of the CDR3 end, with the missing end drawn from the germline J gene. The chain uses TRBV10-3 and TRBJ1-6; no clear D gene. Trimming cost V 8 bases and J 8 bases, with 10 bases left between them. This CDR3 has 12 residues. Germline V gene lookup returns CDR1 ENHRY and CDR2 SYGVKD. CDR3 DNA, as far as it was read: TGTGCCATCGGCAATCTCTATTCACCC. Protein product: CAIGNLYSP. The entire CDR3 is CAIGNLYSPLHF.

The sample holds a few counts of this clone. CDR3 bases read: TGTGCCAGTAGTACAGGTCAGCTGAACACTGAA. Translated: CASSTGQLNTE. The complete CDR3 sequence is CASSTGQLNTEAFF. This chain connects TRBV19 to TRBJ1-1; D call uncertain. The missing CDR3 end, 3 residues past where the read stops, is filled in from the germline J gene. The V gene lost 4 bases and the J gene lost 0 bases, with 9 bases spanning the gap. CDR1 and CDR2 (germline): LNHDA, SQIVND (reference sequence). This CDR3 spans 14 amino acids.

The CDR3 sequence is CASSLATTLGDEQFF. The sequenced part of the CDR3 DNA is TGTGCCAGCAGCTTAGCCACAACTTTAGGGGATGAG. The chain combines TRBV7-9 with TRBJ2-1; maybe TRBD1 (5 bases). The read halts 3 residues ahead of the CDR3 end, with the missing end drawn from the germline J gene. The CDR3 spans 15 residues. The V end lost 0 bases, the J end lost 8 bases, and 14 bases lay between the germline ends. Germline values: CDR1 SEHNR, CDR2 FQNEAQ (reference sequence). The full variable domain, completed using reference TRBV7-9 and TRBJ2-1, is DTGVSQNPRHKITKRGQNVTFRCDPISEHNRLYWYRQTLGQGPEFLTYFQNEAQLEKSRLLSDRFSAERPKGSFSTLEIQRTEQGDSAMYLCASSLATTLGDEQFFGPGTRLTVL.

This clone showed up many times. The observed sequence ends 3 residues before the CDR3 terminus, with the missing tail filled in from the germline J gene. The chain recombines TRBV7-9 with TRBJ2-7; possibly TRBD2 for D (6 bases). The CDR3 consists of 12 residues. CDR1 is SEHNR and CDR2 is FQNEAQ in the germline V gene (reference sequence). The V and J ends lost 7 bases and 6 bases respectively, with 13 bases between them. The covered CDR3 bases are TGTGCCAGCACCCTAGGGACTTCCGAG. Residues: CASTLGTSE. The whole CDR3 reads CASTLGTSEQYF. The full variable domain, rest sourced from reference TRBV7-9 and TRBJ2-7, is DTGVSQNPRHKITKRGQNVTFRCDPISEHNRLYWYRQTLGQGPEFLTYFQNEAQLEKSRLLSDRFSAERPKGSFSTLEIQRTEQGDSAMYLCASTLGTSEQYFGPGTRLTVT.

On this clone itself: Read coverage stops 3 residues before the CDR3 terminus; the germline J gene supplies the remainder. The V call is TRBV10-2, the J call TRBJ2-1; TRBD2 matches at 11 bases. CDR3 size: 15 residues. V lost 2 bases, J lost 7 bases, and 4 bases stayed unmatched. Per germline, CDR1 WSHSY and CDR2 SAAADI. The CDR3 DNA, read in part, is TGCGCCAGCAGTGAGGTTAGCGGGGGGGGGAATGAG. Protein: CASSEVSGGGNE. The entire CDR3 reads CASSEVSGGGNEQFF.

This clone occurred many times. The missing CDR3 end, 3 residues past where the read stops, is filled in from the germline J gene. J is TRBJ2-1 and V is TRBV12-5, with 11 bases aligning to TRBD1. V shed 5 bases, J shed 3 bases, and the junction held 3 bases outside the gene matches. The germline gives CDR1 LGHNT, CDR2 FRNRAP. The CDR3 covers 15 residues. The CDR3 spells CASGRGQGGYNEQFF. Incomplete CDR3 DNA: TGTGCTAGTGGTAGGGGACAGGGGGGCTACAATGAG.

This clone was counted at least ten times. The read gets to within 3 residues of the CDR3 end, and the germline J gene fills in the rest. V and J are TRBV7-3 and TRBJ2-5, with TRBD1 matching 7 bases. CDR3 length: 13 amino acids. Germline V CDR1 and CDR2: SGHTA, FQGTGA. V dropped 5 bases and J dropped 2; count of bases not matched to a gene: 2. Partial CDR3 DNA: TGTGCCAGCAGCCGGGGACAGCAAGAGACC. This encodes CASSRGQQET. The full CDR3 reads CASSRGQQETQYF.

The sample holds many counts of this clone. With the read ending 3 residues before the CDR3 end, the germline J gene is used to fill in that end. V is TRBV10-3 and J is TRBJ1-5, with D possibly being TRBD1 (5 bases). CDR3 size: 17 residues. V lost 0 bases to trimming and J lost 2 bases, with 14 bases between them. Germline CDR1 and CDR2: ENHRY and SYGVKD. CDR3 DNA (partial): TGTGCCATCAGTGAGTCTCGAGGCCCGGGGGGCAATCAGCCC. Its protein product is CAISESRGPGGNQP. The entire CDR3 reads CAISESRGPGGNQPQHF.

This clone was seen many times. Coverage ceases 3 residues before the CDR3 finishes, and the germline J gene fills in the end. V gene TRBV7-2 combines with J gene TRBJ2-3, with D tentatively TRBD1 (6 bases). The CDR3 runs to 15 residues. V lost 5 bases, J lost 2 bases, and 14 bases lay in between. Per the germline V gene, CDR1 is SGHTA and CDR2 is FQGNSA. CDR3 protein: CASSQGHPSTDTQYF. The CDR3 bases that were read are TGTGCCAGCAGCCAGGGACACCCCTCCACAGATACG.

This clone was seen ten or more times. The read ends 3 residues shy of where the CDR3 ends; the end is completed using the germline J gene. The chain combines TRBV28 with TRBJ1-2; 8 bases fit TRBD1. The germline V gene has CDR1 MDHEN and CDR2 SYDVKM. The CDR3 contains 14 residues. The CDR3 region is CASSLLQGEYDYTF. Incomplete CDR3 DNA: TGTGCCAGCAGTTTGTTACAGGGGGAGTACGAC.

The CDR3 is CASSHGTSGGKGAFF. The sequenced part of the CDR3 DNA is TGTGCCAGCAGCCACGGGACTAGCGGGGGAAAGGGA. The chain recombines TRBV13 with TRBJ1-1, with D maybe TRBD1 (5 bases). The read comes to an end 3 residues before the CDR3 does, leaving the germline J gene to fill in the end. This CDR3 contains 15 residues. Germline V gene lookup returns CDR1 PRHDT and CDR2 FYEKMQ (reference sequence).

This clone appeared many times. The read terminates 3 residues ahead of where the CDR3 ends, so the germline J gene completes it. V usage is TRBV20-1 and J usage is TRBJ1-4; D call uncertain. This CDR3 has 11 residues. Per germline, CDR1 DFQATT and CDR2 SNEGSKA (reference sequence). V was trimmed by 6 bases and J by 8 bases, leaving 10 bases between them. The CDR3 is CSAGLGEKLFF. The sequenced part of the CDR3 DNA is TGCAGTGCCGGACTCGGGGAAAAA.

This clone has a count of ten or more. The sequence runs out 3 residues before the end of the CDR3; the remainder is reconstructed from the germline J gene. This sequence joins TRBV12-3 or TRBV12-4 and TRBJ2-1; TRBD1 is a possible D gene (6 bases). The CDR3 sequence is 17 residues long. Trimming removed 8 bases at V and 0 bases at J, with 20 bases between. The sequenced CDR3 bases are TGTGCCAGCTCCGAAGGCAGGGGCTTCACCTCCTACAATGAG. The encoded protein is CASSEGRGFTSYNE. The CDR3 in its entirety is CASSEGRGFTSYNEQFF.

Ten or more counts support this clone. From the germline J gene comes the end of the CDR3, since the read stops 3 residues before it. The chain links TRBV19 to TRBJ1-1; D might be TRBD1 (5 bases). There are 14 residues in the CDR3. Germline V gene sequence: CDR1 LNHDA, CDR2 SQIVND (reference sequence). Trimming took off 2 bases at V and 6 bases at J, with 13 bases between the two ends. Incomplete CDR3 DNA: TGTGCCAGTAGTATAAGGGATGGGGCCCCTGAA. It translates to CASSIRDGAPE. The full CDR3 is CASSIRDGAPEAFF.

This clone was seen a handful of times. The missing CDR3 end, 3 residues past where the read stops, is filled in from the germline J gene. The chain recombines TRBV11-1 with TRBJ1-1; 7 nucleotides align to TRBD1. The junction had 8 bases not matched to a gene; V was cut back by 5 bases and J by 5 bases. This CDR3 has 14 residues. Germline V gene data show CDR1 as SGHAT and CDR2 as FQDESV (reference sequence). The covered CDR3 bases are TGTGCCAGCAGCCCGCAGCAGGGGGGAACTGAA. Its translation: CASSPQQGGTE. The CDR3 in full is CASSPQQGGTEAFF.

There are many counts of this clone. The sequenced fragment ends 3 residues before the CDR3 boundary, so the rest is inferred from the germline J gene. This chain connects TRBV6-2 or TRBV6-3 to TRBJ2-5; D perhaps matches TRBD2 (5 bases). Trimming removed 8 bases at V and 6 bases at J, with 10 bases between. The germline gives CDR1 MNHEY, CDR2 SVGEGT. CDR3 length: 11 amino acids. CDR3 DNA (partial): TGTGCCAGCTTTAGCGCCCAGACC. Encoded protein: CASFSAQT. The full CDR3 is CASFSAQTQYF.